This entry concerns a single T cell receptor beta chain. What this receptor recognizes is not known. No much larger clone exists at a distance of one base, and base qualities are not known. The entry originates in a study of control samples from healthy donors and cancer patients (dated by TCRdb to about 2020). The receptor library was made with the immunoSEQ multiplex PCR assay. The source is immuneACCESS, and TCRdb retained only in-frame sequences with V and J called. Part of the clones is not carried over; for the studies checked, unresolved V genes explain less than half of this, and the remainder is unexplained. This sample lists about 140,000 clones; more than 85% were detected once. Of the sample, 3.2% falls within the top ten clones. Spanning cysteine to phenylalanine, the CDR3 consists of 16 amino acids. The sequence is cut down to CDR3 DNA, 48 bases in frame from base 1. The germline V gene specifies LGHNA as CDR1 and YNFKEQ as CDR2. Ends trimmed: V by 0 bases, J by 4 bases; bases unmatched to a gene: 4.

This receptor chain uses TRBV4-2 and TRBJ2-1; TRBD2 aligns with 9 central bases. The receptor comes from a man under 40 in good health. The source material was blood. Read as DNA, the sequence is TGTGCCAGCAGCCAAGAAGGTAGCGGGGGATACAATGAGCAGTTCTTC. It codes for CASSQEGSGGYNEQFF.